The next 10 T cell receptor beta chains were all read from a single sample in a study of breast tumors, draining lymph nodes, adjacent tissues. TCRdb used MiXCR to reprocess the multiplex PCR reads, holding one entry per CDR3 protein. The table lists some 53,000 distinct CDR3 sequences, roughly 40% of them singletons. Sequenced: breast tumor tissue. These receptors originate from a female donor with breast cancer. Some clones in this sample may be carry-over from other donors' samples.

For this clonotype: Likely a read error: the CDR3 ends without its conserved phenylalanine or tryptophan. The chain has TRBV28 and TRBJ2-4, with D hard to call. Germline CDR1 reads MDHEN; CDR2 reads SYDVKM. Trimming left V 7 bases short and J 6 bases short, with 10 bases between. The CDR3 is 12 residues long. The CDR3 DNA sequence: TGTGCCAGCAATGGCTTAGGAAACATTCAGTACGTC. It yields the protein CASNGLGNIQYV.

A remark on this clonotype: A much larger clone is a single base away; this may be a read error. The chain joins TRBV6-6 to TRBJ2-5, with D perhaps TRBD1 (5 bases). Germline V gene data show CDR1 as MNHNY and CDR2 as SVGAGI (reference sequence). V dropped 0 bases and J dropped 3 bases, with 20 bases sitting between them. The CDR3 totals 18 residues. CDR3 loop: CASSYSKGLGSEKETQYF. The DNA of the CDR3 is TGTGCCAGCAGTTACTCCAAGGGGCTCGGTTCAGAAAAAGAGACCCAGTACTTC.

This clonotype was detected ten times or more. The J gene is TRBJ2-5, the V gene TRBV9, with 11 positions matching TRBD1. This CDR3 has 20 amino acids. V was clipped by 4 bases and J by 4 bases; unmatched bases: 21. The germline V gene encodes CDR1 SGDLS and CDR2 YYNGEE. DNA of the CDR3: TGTGCCAGCAGCCCTCGGACAGGGGGCGGACTAGCGTCCGGGGCAGAGACCCAGTACTTC. It codes for CASSPRTGGGLASGAETQYF. Using reference TRBV9 and TRBJ2-5 for the parts outside the CDR3, the full variable domain is DSGVTQTPKHLITATGQRVTLRCSPRSGDLSVYWYQQSLDQGLQFLIQYYNGEERAKGNILERFSAQQFPDLHSELNLSSLELGDSALYFCASSPRTGGGLASGAETQYFGPGTRLLVL.

About this clonotype itself: This clone may be a read error of a much larger clone one base away. The V call is TRBV7-8, the J call TRBJ1-1; possibly TRBD1 for D (5 bases). V was cut by 5 bases and J by 6 bases, with 13 bases left in between. The CDR3 covers 13 residues. The germline V gene has CDR1 SGHVS and CDR2 FQNEAQ. CDR3 nucleotides: TGTGCCAGCAGCCCTGAGCTAGGGGCTGAAGCTTTCTTT. Protein: CASSPELGAEAFF.

The table lists this clonotype with many counts. J is TRBJ1-1 and V is TRBV29-1; D ambiguous. Germline V gene lookup returns CDR1 SQVTM and CDR2 ANQGSEA. The CDR3 is 13 amino acids. V shed 6 bases and J shed 1 base, with 12 bases lying between them. This CDR3 reads CSVPAEGNTEAFF. CDR3 DNA: TGCAGCGTCCCTGCCGAGGGGAACACTGAAGCTTTCTTT.

This clonotype was recorded many times. The chain employs TRBV10-3 and TRBJ2-2; 9 bases align to TRBD1. This CDR3 is 13 amino acids long. Trimming took 6 bases from V and 5 from J; bases not matched to a gene: 1. The germline V gene has CDR1 ENHRY and CDR2 SYGVKD. The CDR3 spells CAIRQGATGELFF. The CDR3 DNA follows: TGTGCCATCAGACAGGGGGCGACCGGGGAGCTGTTTTTT.

Comments on this clonotype: The junction departs from germline at one end; a sequencing error may be responsible. The rearrangement joins TRBV20-1 to TRBJ1-2; D gene unclear. The CDR3 is 13 amino acids. Germline V lookup: CDR1 DFQATT, CDR2 SNEGSKA (reference sequence). The CDR3, as DNA: TGCAGTGCTAGACTTTCTTCTAGCTATGGCTACGCCTTC. This sequence encodes CSARLSSSYGYAF.

This chain connects TRBV20-1 to TRBJ2-5; D is perhaps TRBD1 (6 bases). V shed 5 bases and J shed 5 bases, with 12 bases lying between them. The CDR3 totals 12 residues. Germline CDR1 DFQATT, CDR2 SNEGSKA (reference sequence). In nucleotides, the CDR3 is TGCAGTGCTCCACCGCAGGGGGAGACCCAGTACTTC. Protein: CSAPPQGETQYF.

V and J are TRBV6-1 and TRBJ2-7, with D hard to call. The CDR3 has 14 amino acids. V dropped 1 base and J dropped 3 bases, with 10 bases sitting between them. Germline CDR1 MNHNS, CDR2 SASEGT. The CDR3 sequence: CASSEVGVGYEQYV. CDR3 nucleotides: TGTGCCAGCAGTGAAGTGGGTGTCGGCTACGAGCAGTACGTC.

As for this clonotype: This may be a read error, as it is one base from a much larger clone. The gene calls are TRBV2 and TRBJ1-1; D possibly corresponds to TRBD1 (5 bases). Germline CDR1 reads SNHLY; CDR2 reads FYNNEI. Trimming removed 4 bases from V and 7 bases from J, with 19 bases in between. The CDR3 spans 15 residues. The CDR3 nucleotides are TGTGCCAGCAGTGCAGCGGTAACGGGGACCGGTGAAGCTTTCTTT. Translated, it gives CASSAAVTGTGEAFF.